These 32 T cell receptor beta chains were all obtained from the same sample, sequenced in a study of beta chain features in type 1 diabetes. Sequenced material consisted of expressed TCRB transcripts (all of the isolated RNA was reverse transcribed). Generated by immunoSEQ multiplex PCR, the TCRdb table keeps only in-frame clones and is missing some. The sample gives some 100,000 clones, around 40% of which show up once; more than 0.06% is in the top ten. Specimen: stem cell memory CD4+ T cells from blood. These receptors were collected from a young woman in good health.

J is TRBJ1-5 and V is TRBV27; 7 bases fit TRBD1. The CDR3 covers 19 residues. The V and J ends lost 3 bases and 6 bases, in that order; junction bases with no gene match: 20. Looked up from germline, CDR1 is MNHEY and CDR2 is SMNVEV (reference sequence). DNA of the CDR3: TGTGCCAGCAGTTTGACCGCCATCCACAGGGGTTTAAGAAGTCAGCCCCAGCATTTT. Protein sequence: CASSLTAIHRGLRSQPQHF.

J is TRBJ2-7 and V is TRBV7-9; the match to TRBD1 covers 9 bases. The CDR3 contains 13 residues. The germline V gene encodes CDR1 SEHNR and CDR2 FQNEAQ (reference sequence). V was pared by 5 bases and J by 5 bases, with 4 bases of the junction left unmatched. As DNA, the CDR3 is TGTGCCAGCAGCCCGGACAGGGGTAACGAGCAGTACTTC. Amino acids: CASSPDRGNEQYF.

This chain joins TRBV4-2 and TRBJ2-2; TRBD1 agrees at 7 bases. Germline trimming cut 1 base from V and 4 bases from J; bases unmatched to any gene: 6. The germline V gene encodes CDR1 LGHNA and CDR2 YNFKEQ. This CDR3 spans 16 amino acids. The CDR3 is CASSQGLTGSTGELFF. The CDR3 DNA reads as TGTGCCAGCAGCCAAGGGTTGACAGGGAGCACCGGGGAGCTGTTTTTT.

This clone was picked up a small number of times. The V gene is TRBV29-1, the J gene TRBJ1-5; D remains ambiguous. The CDR3 sequence is 12 residues long. Deletions cut 7 bases from V and 3 bases from J, with 10 bases between. Germline-derived CDR1 and CDR2 are SQVTM and ANQGSEA. In nucleotides, the CDR3 is TGCAGCGACACTAGACTCAATCAGCCCCAGCATTTT. Translation: CSDTRLNQPQHF.

This clone has only a few counts. V gene TRBV28 combines with J gene TRBJ2-7; D is perhaps TRBD1 (8 bases). The CDR3 has 15 residues. V was trimmed by 8 bases and J by 7 bases, leaving 24 bases between them. Germline V gene data show CDR1 as MDHEN and CDR2 as SYDVKM. Here the CDR3 reads CASLDRGGSSREQYF. Written as DNA, the CDR3 is TGTGCCAGCCTTGACAGGGGCGGGAGTTCGAGGGAGCAGTACTTC.

The chain combines TRBV18 with TRBJ1-5; TRBD1 matches at 8 bases. J lost 7 bases, V lost 5 bases, and 7 bases had no gene match. Germline V gene sequence: CDR1 KGHSH, CDR2 LQKENI. CDR3 length: 14 amino acids. The CDR3 is CASSGTGPRQPQHF. The DNA for the CDR3 is TGTGCCAGCTCAGGGACAGGCCCACGGCAGCCCCAGCATTTT.

The table lists this clone with a count of one. The J gene is TRBJ1-1, the V gene TRBV2; 7 nucleotides line up with TRBD1. This CDR3 is built from 15 residues. The J segment lost 1 base and the V segment lost 4 bases, leaving 6 bases of the junction unmatched. Germline V lookup: CDR1 SNHLY, CDR2 FYNNEI. Here the CDR3 reads CASSAPGQSNTEAFF. CDR3 coding DNA: TGTGCCAGCAGTGCCCCGGGACAGTCGAACACTGAAGCTTTCTTT.

V gene TRBV7-3 combines with J gene TRBJ2-1; D uncertain. The CDR3 length is 14 residues. CDR1 is SGHTA, CDR2 FQGTGA, per germline. Trimming took 4 bases from V and 7 from J, leaving 14 bases between them. The CDR3 DNA reads TGTGCCAGCAGCTATATTGGCAGTGATAATGAGCAGTTCTTC. Its translation is CASSYIGSDNEQFF.

The chain is built from TRBV28 and TRBJ2-1; 9 positions match TRBD2. This CDR3 comprises 16 residues. Germline trimming cut 5 bases from V and 7 bases from J; bases unmatched to any gene: 12. Germline V gene sequence: CDR1 MDHEN, CDR2 SYDVKM. As DNA, the CDR3 is TGTGCCAGCAGTCCCCCAGGACTAGCGATGGCTAATGAGCAGTTCTTC. Its translation is CASSPPGLAMANEQFF.

The rearrangement uses TRBV10-3 and TRBJ2-1; no reliable D call. This CDR3 has 14 amino acids. Germline loops: CDR1 ENHRY, CDR2 SYGVKD. V was trimmed by 10 bases and J by 0 bases, leaving 13 bases between them. CDR3 in amino acids: CATSGWSSYNEQFF. The CDR3 coding sequence is TGTGCCACCTCCGGGTGGAGCTCCTACAATGAGCAGTTCTTC.

The gene calls are TRBV4-3 and TRBJ1-1; a weak D match, TRBD1 (5 bases). The length of the CDR3 is 16 residues. CDR1 and CDR2 (germline): LGHNA, YSLEER. V gave up 1 base and J gave up 7 bases, with 19 bases separating them. The CDR3 sequence: CASSQGGVSGGGEAFF. The CDR3 bases are TGCGCCAGCAGCCAAGGGGGGGTCTCGGGGGGAGGTGAAGCTTTCTTT.

V and J are TRBV4-1 and TRBJ1-5; 7 nucleotides line up with TRBD1. Germline lookup yields CDR1 MGHRA and CDR2 YSYEKL. V was pared by 1 base and J by 4 bases, with 10 bases of the junction left unmatched. This CDR3 spans 17 amino acids. DNA of the CDR3: TGCGCCAGCAGCCAAGGGCTGGTTGAGGGGGCGAATCAGCCCCAGCATTTT. Its protein is CASSQGLVEGANQPQHF.

V usage is TRBV11-3 and J usage is TRBJ2-1; 14 bases map to TRBD2. This CDR3 comprises 18 residues. Trimming cost V 0 bases and J 7 bases; bases outside gene matches: 8. Per germline, CDR1 SGHNT and CDR2 YENEEA. This chain's CDR3 is CASSLDGTSGSKRNEQFF. The CDR3 DNA is TGTGCCAGCAGCTTAGATGGGACTAGCGGGAGCAAAAGGAATGAGCAGTTCTTC.

The chain combines TRBV9 with TRBJ2-3; D uncertain. Deletions cut 3 bases from V and 4 bases from J, with 9 bases between. The CDR3 sequence is 13 residues long. Per germline, CDR1 SGDLS and CDR2 YYNGEE. The CDR3 loop reads CASSGSLADTQYF. As DNA, the CDR3 is TGTGCCAGCAGCGGGAGCCTAGCAGATACGCAGTATTTT. Looking up the rest from reference TRBV9 and TRBJ2-3 gives the full variable domain: DSGVTQTPKHLITATGQRVTLRCSPRSGDLSVYWYQQSLDQGLQFLIQYYNGEERAKGNILERFSAQQFPDLHSELNLSSLELGDSALYFCASSGSLADTQYFGPGTRLTVL.

The table lists this clone with a few counts. CDR3 loop: CASISDRGPTDTQYF. The CDR3 bases are TGTGCCAGCATATCGGACAGGGGCCCCACAGATACGCAGTATTTT. This chain joins TRBV7-9 and TRBJ2-3; 9 bases are shared with TRBD1. V was pared by 7 bases and J by 2 bases, with 7 bases of the junction left unmatched. This CDR3 has 15 residues. Germline lookup yields CDR1 SEHNR and CDR2 FQNEAQ (reference sequence).

This clone was observed a single time. V gene TRBV6-5 combines with J gene TRBJ2-7; D may be TRBD1 (6 bases). The CDR3 totals 14 residues. Trimming removed 4 bases at V and 1 base at J, with 11 bases between. Germline V gene lookup returns CDR1 MNHEY and CDR2 SVGAGI. The CDR3 coding sequence is TGTGCCAGCAGTTTAAACAGGGTTTCCTACGAGCAGTACTTC. Protein sequence: CASSLNRVSYEQYF.

The chain links TRBV7-9 to TRBJ1-2, with D possibly matching TRBD1 (6 bases). Trimming took off 5 bases at V and 5 bases at J, with 18 bases between the two ends. Germline assignment: CDR1 SEHNR and CDR2 FQNEAQ (reference sequence). The CDR3 covers 15 residues. CDR3 residues: CASSPQQGIRYGYTF. The DNA of the CDR3 is TGTGCCAGCAGCCCCCAACAGGGAATCCGGTATGGCTACACCTTC.

This clone was counted only a few times. J is TRBJ2-5 and V is TRBV28, with unresolved D. From germline, CDR1 is MDHEN and CDR2 SYDVKM. Trimming shortened V by 1 base and J by 5 bases, and 14 bases separated the two germline ends. The length of the CDR3 is 15 residues. CDR3 in DNA: TGTGCCAGCAGTTTATTCTCCCCTGGTCGGGAGACCCAGTACTTC. Translated, it gives CASSLFSPGRETQYF.

The J gene is TRBJ1-1, the V gene TRBV19; no definite D call. CDR1 and CDR2 (germline): LNHDA, SQIVND (reference sequence). Trimming pared 1 base from V and 6 bases from J, leaving 3 bases between. The CDR3 totals 11 residues. CDR3 sequence (DNA): TGTGCCAGTAGTATAGCCGCTGAAGCTTTCTTT. Protein sequence: CASSIAAEAFF.

This clone has more than one count but fewer than ten. The chain joins TRBV29-1 to TRBJ1-4; 7 bases fit TRBD1. The CDR3 extends over 15 amino acids. V lost 5 bases to trimming and J lost 3 bases; unmatched junction nucleotides: 9. Germline assignment: CDR1 SQVTM and CDR2 ANQGSEA. The CDR3 spells CSVLGVGQANEKLFF. In nucleotides, the CDR3 is TGCAGCGTTTTGGGGGTCGGACAGGCTAATGAAAAACTGTTTTTT.

The chain couples TRBV11-2 to TRBJ2-1; D not certain. The CDR3 is 15 amino acids. Trimming cost V 5 bases and J 0 bases, with 11 bases left between them. Germline lookup yields CDR1 SGHAT and CDR2 FQNNGV. The DNA for the CDR3 is TGTGCCAGCAGCCCCGACTCTATCTCCTACAATGAGCAGTTCTTC. Its translation: CASSPDSISYNEQFF.

This chain connects TRBV7-2 to TRBJ2-7; 7 bases line up with TRBD1. The CDR3 runs to 15 residues. V lost 5 bases, J lost 2 bases, and 9 bases stayed unmatched. Germline V gene data show CDR1 as SGHTA and CDR2 as FQGNSA. The CDR3 spells CASSLRQGRTYEQYF. As DNA, the CDR3 is TGTGCCAGCAGCCTAAGACAGGGAAGAACCTACGAGCAGTACTTC.

The chain uses TRBV7-2 and TRBJ2-7, with TRBD2 matching 13 bases. The V gene end was trimmed by 4 bases and the J gene end by 4 bases; junction bases not matched to a gene: 10. CDR1 SGHTA and CDR2 FQGNSA come from the germline V gene. There are 17 residues in the CDR3. The CDR3 bases are TGTGCCAGCAGCTCGGGGGGAACTAGCGGGAGGGCTTACGAGCAGTACTTC. This translates into CASSSGGTSGRAYEQYF. The full variable domain, its missing parts supplied by reference TRBV7-2 and TRBJ2-7, is GAGVSQSPSNKVTEKGKDVELRCDPISGHTALYWYRQSLGQGLEFLIYFQGNSAPDKSGLPSDRFSAERTGGSVSTLTIQRTQQEDSAVYLCASSSGGTSGRAYEQYFGPGTRLTVT.

The chain links TRBV4-2 to TRBJ1-1; a possible D gene is TRBD1 (5 bases). Per the germline V gene, CDR1 is LGHNA and CDR2 is YNFKEQ. The germline V and J ends were trimmed by 0 bases and 4 bases, with 15 bases remaining between them. The CDR3 extends over 16 amino acids. The CDR3: CASSQDRWAGGTEAFF. The CDR3 nucleotides are TGTGCCAGCAGCCAAGATCGCTGGGCCGGGGGCACTGAAGCTTTCTTT.

This clone was seen a few times. The V gene is TRBV5-6, the J gene TRBJ2-7, with unresolved D. CDR1 is SGHDT, CDR2 YYEEEE, per germline. Trimming left V 2 bases short and J 2 bases short, with 8 bases between. The CDR3 has 13 amino acids. The DNA of the CDR3 is TGTGCCAGCAGCTTTCCCCCAACCTACGAGCAGTACTTC. It yields the protein CASSFPPTYEQYF.

This clone appeared a few times. The chain employs TRBV19 and TRBJ2-2; 13 bases align to TRBD2. The ends lost 10 bases at V and 8 bases at J; junction bases unmatched: 4. The CDR3 consists of 13 residues. Per germline, CDR1 LNHDA and CDR2 SQIVND (reference sequence). The CDR3 sequence: CATGTSGKGELFF. CDR3 in DNA: TGTGCCACGGGGACTAGCGGGAAGGGGGAGCTGTTTTTT. Filled out from reference TRBV19 and TRBJ2-2, the complete variable domain reads DGGITQSPKYLFRKEGQNVTLSCEQNLNHDAMYWYRQDPGQGLRLIYYSQIVNDFQKGDIAEGYSVSREKKESFPLTVTSAQKNPTAFYLCATGTSGKGELFFGEGSRLTVL.

The chain joins TRBV7-2 to TRBJ2-2; TRBD1 might be the D (7 bases). Trimming stripped 3 bases from V and 5 bases from J, with 16 bases between. This CDR3 spans 16 amino acids. CDR1 is SGHTA and CDR2 is FQGNSA in the germline V gene. CDR3 sequence: CASSFWRGRWTGELFF. The CDR3 region has the DNA TGTGCCAGCAGCTTTTGGAGGGGGCGATGGACCGGGGAGCTGTTTTTT.

In this sample, this clone turned up once. The rearrangement uses TRBV5-1 and TRBJ1-5; 12 bases align to TRBD1. V shed 3 bases, J shed 6 bases, and the junction held 4 bases outside the gene matches. The CDR3 spans 15 residues. The germline gives CDR1 SGHRS, CDR2 YFSETQ. The CDR3 coding sequence is TGCGCCAGCAGCTCGGGACAGGGGGCGGTTCAGCCCCAGCATTTT. Translation: CASSSGQGAVQPQHF.

This chain links TRBV5-1 with TRBJ1-2; TRBD1 is a possible D gene (5 bases). Trimming removed 1 base from V and 0 bases from J, with 13 bases in between. There are 16 residues in the CDR3. Germline lookup yields CDR1 SGHRS and CDR2 YFSETQ. CDR3 in amino acids: CASSLYRGQANYGYTF. CDR3 coding DNA: TGCGCCAGCAGCTTGTATAGGGGCCAGGCTAACTATGGCTACACCTTC.

The genes are TRBV7-9 and TRBJ2-3, with 12 bases that match TRBD2. This CDR3 spans 16 amino acids. The V and J ends lost 1 base and 14 bases, in that order; junction bases with no gene match: 13. Germline CDR1 and CDR2: SEHNR and FQNEAQ (reference sequence). The CDR3 nucleotides are TGTGCCAGCAGCTTAGGACTAGCGGGAGACCGTCGAATTGCGTATTTT. Its protein product is CASSLGLAGDRRIAYF.

J is TRBJ2-1 and V is TRBV27; 11 bases map to TRBD2. V lost 6 bases, J lost 3 bases, and 7 bases stayed unmatched. In germline, CDR1 is MNHEY, CDR2 SMNVEV (reference sequence). This CDR3 spans 16 amino acids. The CDR3: CASRIIGLAGYNEQFF. The CDR3 DNA sequence: TGTGCCAGCAGGATTATTGGACTAGCGGGCTACAATGAGCAGTTCTTC.

The table lists this clone with a count of one. The rearrangement joins TRBV18 to TRBJ2-6; 12 positions agree with TRBD1. From germline, CDR1 is KGHSH and CDR2 LQKENI. The CDR3 sequence is 18 residues long. J gave up 1 base and V 1 base, and 2 bases lay outside the gene matches. For the CDR3, the DNA is TGTGCCAGCTCACCACTGGGACAGGGGGCATCTGGGGCCAACGTCCTGACTTTC. Residues: CASSPLGQGASGANVLTF.